The 18 T cell receptor beta chains listed next were all sequenced from one sample in a study of blood T cell repertoires in COVID-19. The data were produced by immunoSEQ multiplex PCR, yet TCRdb's version contains in-frame clones alone and is incomplete. The sample consists of approximately 60,000 clones, 70% to 85% of them appearing once. Source material: peripheral blood. These TCRs come from a man aged 60 to 75 with acute or convalescent COVID-19.

The rearrangement uses TRBV23-1 and TRBJ2-1; 8 bases match TRBD2. TRBV23-1 is recorded as an ORF, its role being uncertain. CDR3 size: 19 residues. The J segment lost 0 bases and the V segment lost 0 bases, leaving 10 bases of the junction unmatched. The CDR3 loop is CASSQSWAGGPGSYNEQFF. For the CDR3, the DNA is TGCGCCAGCAGTCAATCATGGGCGGGAGGCCCCGGCTCCTACAATGAGCAGTTCTTC.

The chain uses TRBV6-5 and TRBJ2-7; 8 positions agree with TRBD2. The germline V gene has CDR1 MNHEY and CDR2 SVGAGI. CDR3 size: 15 residues. V dropped 5 bases and J dropped 3; count of bases not matched to a gene: 9. CDR3 DNA sequence: TGTGCCAGCAGTATCGGGACTAGTGAGGTCTACGAGCAGTACTTC. It specifies CASSIGTSEVYEQYF.

This chain joins TRBV29-1 and TRBJ2-1; 7 bases map to TRBD2. Germline CDR1 and CDR2: SQVTM and ANQGSEA. This CDR3 comprises 15 residues. V lost 2 bases, J lost 4 bases, and 8 bases stayed unmatched. The CDR3 coding sequence is TGCAGCGTTGAAAAGGAACTAGCGAAGTACAATGAGCAGTTCTTC. It codes for CSVEKELAKYNEQFF.

The chain carries TRBV19 and TRBJ1-5; 8 nucleotides align to TRBD1. This CDR3 has 12 residues. Per germline, CDR1 LNHDA and CDR2 SQIVND (reference sequence). Trimming removed 8 bases from V and 6 bases from J; junction bases left unmatched: 3. Here the CDR3 DNA reads TGTGCCAGTTCCAGGGGGCGTCAGCCCCAGCATTTT. Protein: CASSRGRQPQHF.

This rearrangement joins TRBV7-2 to TRBJ2-1; perhaps TRBD2 as D (6 bases). Trimming took 1 base from V and 8 from J, leaving 15 bases between them. Germline V gives CDR1 SGHTA, CDR2 FQGNSA. The CDR3 consists of 15 residues. CDR3 nucleotides: TGTGCCAGCAGCTTAGAGCTAGCGACCTTCTATGAGCAGTTCTTC. It encodes CASSLELATFYEQFF. The entire variable domain, with the rest obtained from reference TRBV7-2 and TRBJ2-1, is as follows: GAGVSQSPSNKVTEKGKDVELRCDPISGHTALYWYRQSLGQGLEFLIYFQGNSAPDKSGLPSDRFSAERTGGSVSTLTIQRTQQEDSAVYLCASSLELATFYEQFFGPGTRLTVL.

The rearrangement uses TRBV28 and TRBJ1-6, with D perhaps matching TRBD1 (5 bases). The V gene lost 6 bases and the J gene lost 10 bases, with 10 bases spanning the gap. Germline loops: CDR1 MDHEN, CDR2 SYDVKM. The CDR3 sequence is 12 residues long. This chain's CDR3 is CASRTGESPLHF. CDR3 coding DNA: TGTGCCAGCAGGACGGGGGAATCACCCCTCCACTTT.

CDR3 amino acids: CAWSGLGDETDTQYF. The CDR3 region has the DNA TGTGCCTGGAGTGGTTTAGGGGATGAGACAGATACGCAGTATTTT. This chain connects TRBV30 to TRBJ2-3; a weak D match, TRBD1 (5 bases). The V end was cut by 1 base, the J end by 3 bases, with 14 bases between. Germline V CDR1 and CDR2: GTSNPN, SVGIG (reference sequence). The length of the CDR3 is 15 residues.

The V gene is TRBV6-6, the J gene TRBJ1-1; perhaps TRBD1 as D (6 bases). V dropped 7 bases and J dropped 1 base, with 16 bases sitting between them. The germline V gene encodes CDR1 MNHNY and CDR2 SVGAGI (reference sequence). The CDR3 totals 15 residues. CDR3 protein: CASTASGTRNTEAFF. CDR3 DNA: TGTGCCAGCACCGCATCCGGGACAAGGAACACTGAAGCTTTCTTT.

The chain couples TRBV6-2 or TRBV6-3 to TRBJ2-1; D gene ambiguous. Trimming cost V 7 bases and J 8 bases, with 18 bases left between them. The germline CDR1 and CDR2 sequences are MNHEY and SVGEGT. This CDR3 spans 14 amino acids. The DNA for the CDR3 is TGTGCCAGCACCCCCCTTCTGGGTGGAGATGAGCAGTTCTTC. Protein: CASTPLLGGDEQFF.

Only a few counts were recorded for this clone. This chain links TRBV5-5 with TRBJ2-1, with TRBD2 identical over 9 bases. This CDR3 is built from 16 residues. J gave up 6 bases and V 3 bases, and 10 bases lay outside the gene matches. CDR1 is SGHKS and CDR2 is YYEKEE in the germline V gene (reference sequence). The CDR3 DNA follows: TGTGCCAGCAGCTCAGCGTGGACTAGCGTTGTCAATGAGCAGTTCTTC. It yields the protein CASSSAWTSVVNEQFF. Combining the CDR3 with reference TRBV5-5 and TRBJ2-1 gives the whole variable domain DAGVTQSPTHLIKTRGQQVTLRCSPISGHKSVSWYQQVLGQGPQFIFQYYEKEERGRGNFPDRFSARQFPNYSSELNVNALLLGDSALYLCASSSAWTSVVNEQFFGPGTRLTVL.

This chain connects TRBV7-9 to TRBJ2-1; D is perhaps TRBD2 (6 bases). The CDR3 has 13 residues. Germline V lookup: CDR1 SEHNR, CDR2 FQNEAQ (reference sequence). V was clipped by 6 bases and J by 6 bases, with 12 bases between them. In DNA, the CDR3 is TGTGCCAGCAGTCGGGAGAGAAGCAATGAGCAGTTCTTC. It specifies CASSRERSNEQFF.

This chain uses TRBV7-2 with TRBJ2-7; D unresolved. CDR3 length: 16 amino acids. The germline CDR1 and CDR2 sequences are SGHTA and FQGNSA. Trimming took 1 base from V and 4 from J, leaving 17 bases between them. DNA of the CDR3: TGTGCCAGCAGCTTAGTGGGTCAGGTCGATAGGTACGAGCAGTACTTC. As protein: CASSLVGQVDRYEQYF.

The rearrangement uses TRBV3-1 (or the pseudogene TRBV3-2) and TRBJ1-4; TRBD1 agrees at 12 bases. CDR3 size: 20 residues. V was clipped by 2 bases and J by 4 bases; unmatched bases: 14. Germline V gene sequence: CDR1 LGHDT, CDR2 YNNKEL (reference sequence). In DNA, the CDR3 is TGTGCCAGCAGCCAACGGGGGACAGGGGGCTTTCAGTTATTTAATGAAAAACTGTTTTTT. Residues: CASSQRGTGGFQLFNEKLFF.

The chain carries TRBV9 and TRBJ2-1; tentatively, D is TRBD2 (5 bases). CDR1 SGDLS and CDR2 YYNGEE come from the germline V gene. The length of the CDR3 is 12 residues. The V end was cut by 4 bases, the J end by 9 bases, with 11 bases between. The CDR3 sequence: CASSPLAGEQFF. The CDR3 region has the DNA TGTGCCAGCAGCCCATTGGCGGGTGAGCAGTTCTTC.

This sequence joins TRBV7-8 and TRBJ1-2; TRBD1 might be the D (5 bases). Looked up from germline, CDR1 is SGHVS and CDR2 is FQNEAQ. The CDR3 length is 15 residues. V was cut by 1 base and J by 0 bases, with 9 bases left in between. The CDR3 DNA reads TGTGCCAGCAGCTTAGGCGGGGGGACTAACTATGGCTACACCTTC. Residues: CASSLGGGTNYGYTF.

The chain is built from TRBV28 and TRBJ1-2, with 10 bases matching TRBD1. J lost 7 bases, V lost 3 bases, and 8 bases had no gene match. Germline CDR1 is MDHEN and CDR2 is SYDVKM. This CDR3 region has 15 residues. DNA for the CDR3: TGTGCCAGCAGTTTTGCGGACAGGGGGTTGGGTGGCTACACCTTC. Amino acids: CASSFADRGLGGYTF.

This chain joins TRBV10-3 and TRBJ2-3, with D perhaps TRBD1 (5 bases). In germline, CDR1 is ENHRY, CDR2 SYGVKD. The length of the CDR3 is 14 residues. Trimming took 6 bases from V and 14 from J, leaving 24 bases between them. CDR3 in DNA: TGTGCCATCAGGCCGACCGCAGGACACATTCCGGTGTATTTT. Amino acids: CAIRPTAGHIPVYF.

The rearrangement uses TRBV7-9 and TRBJ2-2; possibly TRBD2 for D (6 bases). The CDR3 consists of 17 residues. Trimming removed 8 bases from V and 0 bases from J, with 19 bases in between. CDR1 is SEHNR and CDR2 is FQNEAQ in the germline V gene (reference sequence). In DNA, the CDR3 is TGTGCCAGCTCGGAACGGCCGCTAGCGACGAACACCGGGGAGCTGTTTTTT. It yields the protein CASSERPLATNTGELFF.